This entry lists 31 T cell receptor beta chains sequenced from one sample in a study of shared clonotypes between healthy human individuals. Clones were sequenced by immunoSEQ multiplex PCR, and TCRdb holds only the in-frame ones, with some missing. The table lists approximately 1.5 million clones, less than 99% of them singletons. Material for sequencing was naive CD4+ T cells sorted from blood. Subset in this sample: CD45RA+ positively selected. The origin of the receptors is a man younger than 45 in good health.

This chain uses TRBV6-5 with TRBJ2-7; D gene unclear. In germline, CDR1 is MNHEY, CDR2 SVGAGI. This CDR3 region has 14 residues. Trimming took 2 bases from V and 0 from J, leaving 8 bases between them. CDR3 in amino acids: CASSYRTRSYEQYF. Written as DNA, the CDR3 is TGTGCCAGCAGTTACCGGACCCGCTCCTACGAGCAGTACTTC.

This clone was observed a single time. J is TRBJ1-5 and V is TRBV27; 10 bases align to TRBD1. The CDR3 spans 16 residues. The ends lost 6 bases at V and 7 bases at J; junction bases unmatched: 12. Germline CDR1 MNHEY, CDR2 SMNVEV (reference sequence). The CDR3 DNA reads TGTGCCAGCAGCAGGACAGGGGGAAAGGTATTACAGCCCCAGCATTTT. The encoded protein is CASSRTGGKVLQPQHF.

This sequence joins TRBV28 and TRBJ2-1; possible D gene TRBD2, 6 bases. Germline values: CDR1 MDHEN, CDR2 SYDVKM. This CDR3 spans 14 amino acids. Trimming removed 7 bases at V and 0 bases at J, with 10 bases between. DNA of the CDR3: TGTGCCAGCAAGGAGGGACCCTCCTACAATGAGCAGTTCTTC. Protein: CASKEGPSYNEQFF.

This chain connects TRBV5-6 to TRBJ2-1; TRBD1 matches at 10 bases. The junction had 1 base not matched to a gene; V was cut back by 0 bases and J by 4 bases. This CDR3 comprises 15 residues. Germline V gives CDR1 SGHDT, CDR2 YYEEEE. In DNA form, the CDR3 reads TGTGCCAGCAGCTTGGTGGACAGGGGGTACAATGAGCAGTTCTTC. Residues: CASSLVDRGYNEQFF.

The V and J genes are TRBV27 and TRBJ2-1; 7 nucleotides align to TRBD1. Germline V lookup: CDR1 MNHEY, CDR2 SMNVEV (reference sequence). V gave up 6 bases and J gave up 5 bases; unmatched junction bases: 4. This CDR3 is built from 13 residues. The CDR3 sequence: CASRTGRHNEQFF. The CDR3 DNA reads TGTGCCAGCAGGACAGGGAGACACAATGAGCAGTTCTTC.

V gene TRBV19 combines with J gene TRBJ2-1, with 8 positions matching TRBD1. Germline CDR1 and CDR2: LNHDA and SQIVND (reference sequence). V was pared by 6 bases and J by 8 bases, with 9 bases of the junction left unmatched. This CDR3 contains 14 residues. The CDR3 loop is CASRGRGRSDEQFF. CDR3 DNA: TGTGCCAGTAGGGGCAGGGGGCGCAGCGATGAGCAGTTCTTC. The variable domain in full, with the rest retrieved from reference TRBV19 and TRBJ2-1, is DGGITQSPKYLFRKEGQNVTLSCEQNLNHDAMYWYRQDPGQGLRLIYYSQIVNDFQKGDIAEGYSVSREKKESFPLTVTSAQKNPTAFYLCASRGRGRSDEQFFGPGTRLTVL.

Turning to this clone: The sample contains more than one DNA sequence encoding this CDR3. The genes are TRBV18 and TRBJ2-1; D is unclear. Germline assignment: CDR1 KGHSH and CDR2 LQKENI. The CDR3 runs to 14 residues. V lost 3 bases and J lost 1, with 7 bases in between. The CDR3 DNA reads TGTGCCAGCTCACCCCCGGGTTCCTACAATGAGCAGTTCTTC. The encoded protein is CASSPPGSYNEQFF.

The J gene is TRBJ1-5, the V gene TRBV5-6, with unresolved D. The V end lost 1 base, the J end lost 2 bases, and 10 bases lay between the germline ends. Germline-derived CDR1 and CDR2 are SGHDT and YYEEEE. This CDR3 is 15 amino acids long. The CDR3 is CASSLWGRGNQPQHF. For the CDR3, the DNA is TGTGCCAGCAGCTTGTGGGGTAGGGGCAATCAGCCCCAGCATTTT.

A note on this clone: An end of the junction does not agree with germline; a read error may underlie this. This sequence joins TRBV9 and TRBJ1-2, with a tentative D call TRBD1 (6 bases). Germline-derived CDR1 and CDR2 are SGDLS and YYNGEE. CDR3 length equals 14 residues. Here the CDR3 reads CASSVVGQPNSRSF. The CDR3 nucleotides are TGTGCCAGCAGCGTAGTTGGACAGCCCAACTCTCGTTCCTTC.

The chain joins TRBV15 to TRBJ2-7; TRBD1 matches at 8 bases. The CDR3 is made up of 16 amino acids. The V gene end was trimmed by 1 base and the J gene end by 7 bases; junction bases not matched to a gene: 12. Germline CDR1 is LNHNV and CDR2 is YYDKDF (reference sequence). In DNA form, the CDR3 reads TGTGCCACCAGCAGAGTGGGCGGGACAGGTCTTAGGGAGCAGTACTTC. It translates to CATSRVGGTGLREQYF.

J is TRBJ1-5 and V is TRBV5-8; 7 positions agree with TRBD1. CDR1 and CDR2 (germline): SGHTS, YDEGEE. CDR3 length: 14 amino acids. The V and J ends lost 0 bases and 6 bases, in that order; junction bases with no gene match: 3. CDR3 bases: TGTGCCAGCAGCTTGGAAGGGGGCCTTCAGCCCCAGCATTTT. Its protein product is CASSLEGGLQPQHF.

The chain recombines TRBV21-1 with TRBJ2-7; the listed D gene, TRBD1, was not tested against the DNA. TRBV21-1 is flagged as a pseudogene. There are 13 residues in the CDR3. In nucleotides, the CDR3 is TGTGCCGTTAGGGGACAGGGATCGCACGAGCAGTACTTC. Translation: CAVRGQGSHEQYF.

This chain links TRBV5-1 with TRBJ2-5; 11 bases match TRBD2. CDR1 SGHRS and CDR2 YFSETQ come from the germline V gene. CDR3 size: 18 residues. V was clipped by 1 base and J by 3 bases; unmatched bases: 11. The DNA for the CDR3 is TGCGCCAGCAGCTTGTACACTAGCGGGAGTTGGACCGAAGAGACCCAGTACTTC. Amino acid sequence: CASSLYTSGSWTEETQYF.

J is TRBJ2-7 and V is TRBV28, with D maybe TRBD2 (5 bases). Germline CDR1 MDHEN, CDR2 SYDVKM. The CDR3 runs to 15 residues. V was pared by 5 bases and J by 0 bases, with 14 bases between. As DNA, the CDR3 is TGTGCCAGCAGTCTAGAACTAGGAAGCTCCTACGAGCAGTACTTC. Translating gives CASSLELGSSYEQYF.

V is TRBV25-1 and J is TRBJ2-5; D gene uncertain. The CDR3 has 14 amino acids. V dropped 7 bases and J dropped 4 bases, with 16 bases sitting between them. Germline-derived CDR1 and CDR2 are MGHDK and SYGVNS. CDR3 amino acids: CASTSPRLRETQYF. The DNA of the CDR3 is TGTGCCAGCACCTCCCCGAGACTGAGAGAGACCCAGTACTTC.

This sequence joins TRBV11-2 and TRBJ2-7; 7 bases map to TRBD2. The V gene end was trimmed by 6 bases and the J gene end by 3 bases; junction bases not matched to a gene: 8. CDR3 length: 14 amino acids. Per the germline V gene, CDR1 is SGHAT and CDR2 is FQNNGV. This chain's CDR3 is CASRSRAGNYEQYF. CDR3 sequence (DNA): TGTGCCAGCAGATCCCGAGCGGGAAACTACGAGCAGTACTTC.

The CDR3 protein is CAWSFDRSSYEQYF. CDR3 DNA sequence: TGTGCCTGGAGTTTTGACAGGAGCTCCTACGAGCAGTACTTC. The V call is TRBV30, the J call TRBJ2-7; tentatively, D is TRBD1 (6 bases). Trimming stripped 2 bases from V and 0 bases from J, with 11 bases between. Germline V lookup: CDR1 GTSNPN, CDR2 SVGIG (reference sequence). The CDR3 consists of 14 residues. Supplemented by reference TRBV30 and TRBJ2-7, the full variable domain reads SQTIHQWPATLVQPVGSPLSLECTVEGTSNPNLYWYRQAAGRGLQLLFYSVGIGQISSEVPQNLSASRPQDRQFILSSKKLLLSDSGFYLCAWSFDRSSYEQYFGPGTRLTVT.

This chain links TRBV5-1 with TRBJ2-2; the D gene is possibly TRBD1 (6 bases). The CDR3 loop spans 14 amino acids. The V end lost 4 bases, the J end lost 4 bases, and 11 bases lay between the germline ends. Germline CDR1 and CDR2: SGHRS and YFSETQ. The CDR3 DNA reads TGCGCCAGCAGCACCGGGACACGCACCGGGGAGCTGTTTTTT. Translating gives CASSTGTRTGELFF.

J is TRBJ2-5 and V is TRBV10-3; the match to TRBD2 covers 12 bases. The germline CDR1 and CDR2 sequences are ENHRY and SYGVKD. The CDR3 spans 17 residues. V lost 0 bases to trimming and J lost 5 bases; unmatched junction nucleotides: 7. The CDR3 here is CAISESSSGRAVETQYF. The DNA for the CDR3 is TGTGCCATCAGTGAGTCCTCTAGCGGGAGGGCCGTGGAGACCCAGTACTTC.

The chain carries TRBV7-2 and TRBJ2-2, with D uncertain. Germline V gives CDR1 SGHTA, CDR2 FQGNSA. V was shortened by 5 bases and J by 0 bases, with 13 bases between the two germline ends. This CDR3 spans 16 amino acids. In DNA, the CDR3 is TGTGCCAGCAGCCTATTACGGCTCGCGAACACCGGGGAGCTGTTTTTT. Its translation is CASSLLRLANTGELFF.

V gene TRBV6-6 combines with J gene TRBJ1-1; D remains ambiguous. V lost 5 bases and J 5 bases, leaving 6 bases between the germline ends. The CDR3 is 11 amino acids. Germline lookup yields CDR1 MNHNY and CDR2 SVGAGI (reference sequence). The CDR3: CASSGGTEAFF. The CDR3, as DNA: TGTGCCAGCAGTGGAGGGACTGAAGCTTTCTTT.

In this sample, this clone turned up once. J is TRBJ2-1 and V is TRBV5-1, with D unresolved. Per the germline V gene, CDR1 is SGHRS and CDR2 is YFSETQ. V lost 5 bases, J lost 5 bases, and 20 bases lay in between. This CDR3 is built from 16 residues. The CDR3: CASRKGPLAPNNEQFF. The CDR3, as DNA: TGCGCCAGCAGGAAAGGGCCTTTAGCCCCTAACAATGAGCAGTTCTTC.

The chain couples TRBV25-1 to TRBJ2-7; unclear D gene. Germline V gives CDR1 MGHDK, CDR2 SYGVNS. Deletions cut 3 bases from V and 3 bases from J, with 9 bases between. The CDR3 contains 13 residues. The CDR3 DNA sequence: TGTGCCAGCAGTGAGGGTGGACGCTACGAGCAGTACTTC. Translating it yields CASSEGGRYEQYF.

V is TRBV5-1 and J is TRBJ1-2; TRBD1 matches 8 bases. CDR3 length: 15 amino acids. Germline assignment: CDR1 SGHRS and CDR2 YFSETQ. V shed 2 bases and J 3 bases; nucleotides not matched to a gene: 6. CDR3 sequence reads: CASSFLGTGDYGYTF. The CDR3 DNA reads TGCGCCAGCAGCTTTTTAGGGACAGGTGACTATGGCTACACCTTC.

The chain joins TRBV14 to TRBJ1-3; TRBD1 agrees at 9 bases. The V gene's germline CDR1 is SGHDN and CDR2 FVKESK. CDR3 length: 14 amino acids. The J segment lost 0 bases and the V segment lost 6 bases, leaving 0 bases of the junction unmatched. As DNA, the CDR3 is TGTGCCAGCAGGACAGGGGGCTCTGGAAACACCATATATTTT. Translated: CASRTGGSGNTIYF.

The rearrangement links TRBV5-1 to TRBJ2-2; tentatively, D is TRBD2 (5 bases). The V gene's germline CDR1 is SGHRS and CDR2 YFSETQ. The CDR3 totals 16 residues. V was clipped by 4 bases and J by 4 bases, with 17 bases between them. This CDR3 is CASSPSGRVSTGELFF. Here the CDR3 DNA reads TGCGCCAGCAGCCCCTCCGGGCGGGTGAGCACCGGGGAGCTGTTTTTT.

V gene TRBV11-2 combines with J gene TRBJ2-7; either TRBD1 or TRBD2 may supply D (5 bases each). Germline V gene data show CDR1 as SGHAT and CDR2 as FQNNGV. V was trimmed by 3 bases and J by 13 bases, leaving 16 bases between them. The CDR3 extends over 12 amino acids. In DNA, the CDR3 is TGTGCCAGCAGCTTGGTGCCCAGGGAGCTCTACTTC. Translating it yields CASSLVPRELYF.

The chain combines TRBV4-2 with TRBJ1-1; no clear D gene. This CDR3 has 17 amino acids. The V gene's germline CDR1 is LGHNA and CDR2 YNFKEQ. V was shortened by 0 bases and J by 7 bases, with 21 bases between the two germline ends. CDR3 nucleotides: TGTGCCAGCAGCCAAGAGGAGTGGAGGAGCGAAGCAAATGAAGCTTTCTTT. It yields the protein CASSQEEWRSEANEAFF.

V is TRBV5-1 and J is TRBJ2-1; tentative D call: TRBD2 (6 bases). The CDR3 spans 14 residues. CDR1 SGHRS and CDR2 YFSETQ come from the germline V gene. Trimming stripped 4 bases from V and 9 bases from J, with 17 bases between. CDR3 amino acids: CASSANGSPGEQFF. The CDR3 DNA sequence: TGCGCCAGCAGCGCCAACGGGAGTCCTGGTGAGCAGTTCTTC.

The chain combines TRBV27 with TRBJ2-5, with D perhaps assigned TRBD1 or TRBD2 (6 bases each). The CDR3 contains 14 residues. CDR1 and CDR2 from the germline V gene are MNHEY and SMNVEV (reference sequence). The V end lost 5 bases, the J end lost 5 bases, and 15 bases lay between the germline ends. CDR3 nucleotide sequence: TGTGCCAGCAGTCAAGGGGGGCAGGCGGAGACCCAGTACTTC. This codes for CASSQGGQAETQYF.

This chain joins TRBV5-6 and TRBJ2-5; D ambiguous. Trimming removed 4 bases from V and 5 bases from J, with 12 bases in between. CDR1 and CDR2 (germline): SGHDT, YYEEEE. The CDR3 is made up of 13 amino acids. CDR3 bases: TGTGCCAGCAGCCTTGCCCCCAGGGAGACCCAGTACTTC. Its protein is CASSLAPRETQYF.